These T cell receptor beta chains were read from a single sample in a study of Graves' ophthalmopathy and Graves' hyperthyroidism. TCRdb independently ran MiXCR on the multiplex PCR reads; one entry per CDR3 protein. This table has about 400,000 distinct CDR3 sequences, about a sixth appearing once. The sequencing sample was made of peripheral blood. These TCRs come from a woman under 30 with Graves' ophthalmopathy. CDR3s include the opening cysteine and the closing phenylalanine or tryptophan. A D gene is named only where the DNA matches it firmly. Size tells how often a clone was seen (once, few, many) or the class of an expanded clone, and some rows leave it out.

>TRBJ1-3|many|TRBV6-1|NA
CASSEQGSGNTIYF
TGTGCCAGCAGTGAACAGGGCTCTGGAAACACCATATATTTT
>TRBJ2-6|few|TRBV6-5|NA
CASTIGGFAGANVLTF
TGTGCCAGCACCATTGGGGGTTTCGCTGGGGCCAACGTCCTGACTTTC
>TRBJ1-5|many|TRBV6-5|NA
CASRGVSQPQHF
TGTGCCAGCAGGGGGGTGAGTCAGCCCCAGCATTTT
>TRBJ2-5|NA|TRBV6-5|NA
CASSYEPVEETQYF
TGTGCCAGCAGTTACGAACCAGTCGAAGAGACCCAGTACTTC
>TRBJ2-7|many|TRBV11-3|NA
CASSASPGEGNLYEQYF
TGTGCCAGCAGCGCCAGCCCAGGGGAGGGGAATCTCTACGAGCAGTACTTC
>TRBJ1-3|many|TRBV18|NA
CASSPLSGKLGDTIYF
TGTGCCAGCTCACCATTGTCGGGGAAGCTGGGGGACACCATATATTTT
>TRBJ1-5|many|TRBV14|TRBD1
CASSPYRGFQPQHF
TGTGCCAGCAGCCCATACAGGGGCTTTCAGCCCCAGCATTTT
>TRBJ2-7|many|TRBV27|TRBD2
CASISWAAGTTEQYF
TGTGCCAGCATCTCTTGGGCAGCGGGGACGACCGAGCAGTACTTC
>TRBJ2-7|many|TRBV7-2|NA
CASSPRQRIYEQYF
TGTGCCAGCAGCCCCAGGCAGCGAATCTACGAGCAGTACTTC
>TRBJ1-5|many|TRBV20-1|NA
CSARDPGGETNQPQHF
TGCAGTGCTAGAGATCCGGGGGGCGAGACGAATCAGCCCCAGCATTTT
>TRBJ2-7|many|TRBV5-1|TRBD2
CASSISGNYEQYF
TGCGCCAGCAGCATTAGCGGGAATTACGAGCAGTACTTC
>TRBJ1-5|many|TRBV28|NA
CASSFEGAGGQPQHF
TGTGCCAGCAGTTTCGAAGGGGCTGGAGGTCAGCCCCAGCATTTT
>TRBJ1-3|many|TRBV4-2|NA
CASSPRLREGTIYF
TGTGCCAGCAGCCCCCGTTTGAGGGAGGGCACCATATATTTT
>TRBJ1-2|NA|TRBV12-3/TRBV12-4|TRBD1
CASSLSYGTDGYTF
TGTGCCAGCAGTCTATCCTACGGGACAGATGGCTACACCTTC
>TRBJ2-7|many|TRBV24-1|NA
CATSGGTSSNGGYEQYF
TGTGCCACCAGTGGCGGGACATCCTCTAATGGGGGCTACGAGCAGTACTTC
>TRBJ2-7|many|TRBV7-9|NA
CASSPGRQIKGEQYF
TGTGCCAGCAGCCCCGGACGGCAGATAAAGGGGGAGCAGTACTTC
>TRBJ2-6|many|TRBV6-2/TRBV6-3|NA
CASSSEPGANVLTF
TGTGCCAGCAGTTCAGAGCCTGGGGCCAACGTCCTGACTTTC
>TRBJ1-1|NA|TRBV6-1|TRBD1
CASAGTGGMNTEAFF
TGTGCCAGCGCTGGGACAGGAGGTATGAACACTGAAGCTTTCTTT
>TRBJ2-7|few|TRBV12-5|NA
CASGPSYEQYF
TGTGCTAGTGGTCCCTCCTACGAGCAGTACTTC
>TRBJ1-5|many|TRBV12-3/TRBV12-4|NA
CASSLGGQQPQHF
TGTGCCAGCAGTTTAGGGGGGCAGCAGCCCCAGCATTTT
>TRBJ2-2|NA|TRBV7-2|NA
CASSFNTNTGELFF
TGTGCCAGCAGCTTTAACACGAACACCGGGGAGCTGTTTTTT
>TRBJ1-1|many|TRBV7-6|NA
CASSLFDRSDTEAFF
TGTGCCAGCAGCTTATTCGACAGGTCGGACACTGAAGCTTTCTTT
>TRBJ2-7|many|TRBV7-6|NA
CASSPPGGPGSYEQYF
TGTGCCAGCAGCCCCCCCGGAGGCCCAGGGTCCTACGAGCAGTACTTC
>TRBJ2-2|many|TRBV7-3|TRBD2
CASSLRGLDSTGELFF
TGTGCCAGCAGCTTACGGGGACTAGACTCCACCGGGGAGCTGTTTTTT
>TRBJ2-1|many|TRBV10-1|NA
CASAGTQGREQFF
TGCGCCAGCGCAGGGACTCAAGGCAGGGAGCAGTTCTTC
>TRBJ1-5|NA|TRBV12-3/TRBV12-4|TRBD1
CASRTGGRAPQHF
TGTGCCAGCAGGACAGGGGGTCGGGCGCCCCAGCATTTT
>TRBJ2-6|once|TRBV2|NA
CASSRSGTPNPLRSGANVLTF
TGTGCCAGCAGTCGGAGCGGCACACCTAACCCCCTAAGATCTGGGGCCAACGTCCTGACTTTC